This passage covers 13 T cell receptor beta chains from one sample sequenced in a study of blood T cell repertoires in COVID-19 (TCRdb year 2020). Library preparation used the immunoSEQ multiplex PCR assay. Imported from immuneACCESS, the table was reduced by TCRdb to in-frame sequences with V and J called. These copies leave out some clones; in studies compared against another copy, an unresolved V gene accounts for under half, and the cause of the remainder is not known. Within this sample are about 210,000 clones, with around 89% of them counted one time only. The leading ten clones occupy more than 4.5% of the sample. The sequenced sample was peripheral blood. Every receptor here comes from a woman between 40 and 55 years old with acute or convalescent COVID-19.

This rearrangement joins TRBV24-1 to TRBJ1-2, with 8 bases identical to TRBD1. The CDR3 is 14 residues long. Germline-derived CDR1 and CDR2 are KGHDR and SFDVKD. The V and J ends lost 4 bases and 8 bases, in that order; junction bases with no gene match: 8. The DNA of the CDR3 is TGTGCCACCAGTGACGCTGACAGGGGCAGGGGCTACACCTTC. Protein sequence: CATSDADRGRGYTF.

A single count supports this clone. The chain recombines TRBV2 with TRBJ1-2; D remains ambiguous. Germline CDR1 SNHLY, CDR2 FYNNEI. V lost 9 bases and J 5 bases, leaving 13 bases between the germline ends. The CDR3 extends over 12 amino acids. The CDR3 DNA follows: TGTGCCAGGGGAGGCAGGTCGTATGGCTACACCTTC. Protein: CARGGRSYGYTF.

This chain links TRBV27 with TRBJ1-6; 9 bases map to TRBD1. Germline loops: CDR1 MNHEY, CDR2 SMNVEV (reference sequence). After removal of 4 bases from V and 7 bases from J, the junction contained 5 bases not matched to a gene. The CDR3 loop spans 15 amino acids. The CDR3 DNA is TGTGCCAGCAGTTGGTCCGGGACAGGGAATTCACCCCTCCACTTT. It translates to CASSWSGTGNSPLHF.

The CDR3 DNA is TGTGCCATCAAATTGACAGGACCGAACACCGGGGAGCTGTTTTTT. As protein: CAIKLTGPNTGELFF. This sequence joins TRBV10-3 and TRBJ2-2; a possible D gene is TRBD1 (6 bases). The V and J ends lost 7 bases and 0 bases respectively, with 12 bases between them. The CDR3 sequence is 15 residues long. The V gene's germline CDR1 is ENHRY and CDR2 SYGVKD.

The V and J genes are TRBV6-6 and TRBJ1-2, with a weak D call TRBD1 (5 bases). This CDR3 comprises 13 residues. Trimming removed 7 bases at V and 7 bases at J, with 16 bases between. CDR1 is MNHNY, CDR2 SVGAGI, per germline (reference sequence). The CDR3 region has the DNA TGTGCCAGCATCCCAGGAGGCGGGGGTGGCTACACCTTC. It codes for CASIPGGGGGYTF.

The chain joins TRBV29-1 to TRBJ1-6; D ambiguous. The CDR3 covers 13 residues. Trimming took 5 bases from V and 5 from J, leaving 10 bases between them. CDR1 is SQVTM, CDR2 ANQGSEA, per germline. The CDR3 region is CSVRYSNNSPLHF. In DNA, the CDR3 is TGCAGCGTTAGATACAGCAATAATTCACCCCTCCACTTT.

The chain is built from TRBV10-1 and TRBJ1-6; 7 bases map to TRBD1. The CDR3 runs to 13 residues. After removal of 10 bases from V and 10 bases from J, the junction contained 10 bases not matched to a gene. Per germline, CDR1 WNHNN and CDR2 SYGVQD (reference sequence). CDR3 DNA: TGCGCCACCCAGACAGGGATCGGCTCACCCCTCCACTTT. As protein: CATQTGIGSPLHF.

The rearrangement joins TRBV19 to TRBJ1-2, with D possibly being TRBD1 (5 bases). V shed 6 bases and J shed 4 bases, with 18 bases lying between them. Looked up from germline, CDR1 is LNHDA and CDR2 is SQIVND (reference sequence). The CDR3 length is 15 residues. For the CDR3, the DNA is TGTGCCAGTAGCCCCTTAACGACAGCGTCCTATGGCTACACCTTC. Translating it yields CASSPLTTASYGYTF.

This clone was recorded once. The chain has TRBV9 and TRBJ1-2, with a possible D match to TRBD1 (6 bases). The CDR3 runs 16 residues. Germline CDR1 and CDR2: SGDLS and YYNGEE. V lost 4 bases, J lost 3 bases, and 19 bases lay in between. The CDR3 nucleotides are TGTGCCAGCAGCTTCGGGGGGGCGGAGTGGGACTATGGCTACACCTTC. This encodes CASSFGGAEWDYGYTF.

The chain combines TRBV19 with TRBJ1-1; 7 bases fit TRBD1. The J segment lost 4 bases and the V segment lost 11 bases, leaving 13 bases of the junction unmatched. This CDR3 is 14 amino acids long. From germline, CDR1 is LNHDA and CDR2 SQIVND (reference sequence). The CDR3 protein is CAARQGRRSTEAFF. The DNA for the CDR3 is TGTGCCGCGAGACAGGGACGTAGGAGCACTGAAGCTTTCTTT.

This chain connects TRBV7-8 to TRBJ2-5; D is possibly TRBD1 (6 bases). Trimming left V 4 bases short and J 1 base short, with 13 bases between. The CDR3 runs 15 residues. Germline-derived CDR1 and CDR2 are SGHVS and FQNEAQ. The CDR3 sequence is CASSSRRGTQETQYF. The CDR3 DNA reads TGTGCCAGCAGCTCACGAAGGGGGACCCAAGAGACCCAGTACTTC.

This chain uses TRBV6-5 with TRBJ2-3; 10 bases align to TRBD2. V trimming: 5 bases; J trimming: 6 bases; junction bases outside the gene matches: 5. Germline V CDR1 and CDR2: MNHEY, SVGAGI. CDR3 size: 14 residues. DNA of the CDR3: TGTGCCAGCAGTCAACAGCGGGGGGGGGATACGCAGTATTTT. Its translation is CASSQQRGGDTQYF.

CDR3 amino acids: CASSVNPGSGNTIYF. In nucleotides, the CDR3 is TGTGCCAGCAGCGTTAATCCGGGCTCTGGAAACACCATATATTTT. This chain joins TRBV9 and TRBJ1-3; D remains unclear. This CDR3 has 15 residues. Germline CDR1 reads SGDLS; CDR2 reads YYNGEE. V was pared by 2 bases and J by 0 bases, with 9 bases between.